A selection of T cell receptor beta chains follows, all from one sample in a study of blood T cell repertoires in COVID-19. Profiling relied on immunoSEQ multiplex PCR, and the TCRdb table lists in-frame clones only, not all of them. This table has about 290,000 clones, just under 85% appearing once. Sequenced material: peripheral blood. These receptors were taken from a woman aged 45-65 years with active or convalescent COVID-19. The CDR3 runs from the conserved cysteine through the conserved F or W. Fields, in order: D gene, V gene, J gene, clone size, CDR3 protein, CDR3 DNA. The D gene is left open where the match is weak. The size field is filled for only some rows; it gives once, few, many or a size class.

TRBD1	TRBV6-5	TRBJ1-1	.	CASSYRTGRTEAFF	TGTGCCAGCAGCTACCGGACAGGGCGGACTGAAGCTTTCTTT
.	TRBV27	TRBJ2-3	.	CASSWVGRGTDTQYF	TGTGCCAGCAGTTGGGTGGGCAGGGGTACAGATACGCAGTATTTT
.	TRBV4-1	TRBJ2-7	.	CASSLGPGDVYEQYF	TGCGCCAGCAGCCTCGGACCGGGAGATGTCTACGAGCAGTACTTC
.	TRBV4-2	TRBJ1-1	.	CASSQDLARGGTEAFF	TGTGCCAGCAGCCAAGATTTAGCCAGGGGTGGAACTGAAGCTTTCTTT
.	TRBV18	TRBJ1-1	once	CASSPGGLDTEAFF	TGTGCCAGCTCACCAGGGGGCCTGGACACTGAAGCTTTCTTT
.	TRBV12-5	TRBJ1-3	.	CASGPLRNTIYF	TGTGCTAGTGGTCCCCTTAGAAACACCATATATTTT
TRBD2	TRBV6-2/TRBV6-3	TRBJ2-3	.	CASSSYSLAGRLTDTQYF	TGTGCCAGCAGTTCGTACTCACTAGCGGGACGCCTAACAGATACGCAGTATTTT
.	TRBV3-1/TRBV3-2	TRBJ1-3	.	CASSRRARGNTIYF	TGTGCCAGCAGTCGGAGGGCCAGGGGAAACACCATATATTTT
TRBD1	TRBV7-2	TRBJ1-1	.	CASSLRDRVAEAFF	TGTGCCAGCAGCTTAAGAGACAGGGTAGCTGAAGCTTTCTTT
.	TRBV5-1	TRBJ2-5	few	CASSSRVRETQYF	TGCGCCAGCAGCTCCAGGGTACGGGAGACCCAGTACTTC
.	TRBV15	TRBJ1-2	.	CATSRDGGGRGMGDGYTF	TGTGCCACCAGCAGAGATGGCGGGGGGCGCGGTATGGGTGATGGCTACACCTTC
TRBD1	TRBV2	TRBJ1-5	.	CASSAGQLVYSNQPQHF	TGTGCCAGCAGTGCGGGACAGCTAGTTTATAGCAATCAGCCCCAGCATTTT
.	TRBV15	TRBJ2-3	once	CATLRVGIGTDTQYF	TGTGCCACCTTACGCGTGGGCATCGGCACAGATACGCAGTATTTT
.	TRBV5-4	TRBJ1-5	.	CASSSGGDSNQPQHF	TGTGCCAGCAGCTCGGGAGGGGATAGCAATCAGCCCCAGCATTTT
TRBD2	TRBV3-1/TRBV3-2	TRBJ2-7	.	CASSQVTQTSGFSYEQYF	TGTGCCAGCAGCCAAGTAACTCAGACTAGCGGGTTCTCCTACGAGCAGTACTTC
TRBD2	TRBV7-9	TRBJ2-3	.	CASSHRLAGGSDTQYF	TGTGCCAGCAGCCACCGACTAGCGGGAGGTTCAGATACGCAGTATTTT
.	TRBV7-2	TRBJ1-6	.	CASSLFQAGNSPLHF	TGTGCCAGCAGCTTATTCCAGGCGGGTAATTCACCCCTCCACTTT